This T cell receptor beta chain was identified in a study of blood T cell repertoires in COVID-19. Authors' processing steps: Amplification of reference gene primers provided the estimated nucleated cell counts. The method was immunoSEQ multiplex PCR; TCRdb's version includes in-frame clones alone and lacks a portion of them. From that table come the V and J calls and clone size; the DNA was used to work out D and trimming. Of more than 200,000 clones in the sample, roughly 88% were seen once. CDR3 length: 16 amino acids. V gave up 4 bases and J gave up 7 bases; unmatched junction bases: 8. Germline loops: CDR1 SGHNT, CDR2 YYREEE (reference sequence). Across 20 to 25 US areas, participants ranged in age from roughly 18 to 95 years. Participants' own reports of clinical history determined their cohort assignment.

The clonotype comes from a woman aged 25-40 years who had been exposed to COVID-19. The V call is TRBV5-4, the J call TRBJ2-7; 16 bases map to TRBD2. Sample: PBMCs or T cells enriched from blood (not recorded which). CDR3 nucleotide sequence: TGTGCCAGCAGCCCCCCGGGACTAGCGGGAGGGCGGGAGCAGTACTTC. Protein: CASSPPGLAGGREQYF.